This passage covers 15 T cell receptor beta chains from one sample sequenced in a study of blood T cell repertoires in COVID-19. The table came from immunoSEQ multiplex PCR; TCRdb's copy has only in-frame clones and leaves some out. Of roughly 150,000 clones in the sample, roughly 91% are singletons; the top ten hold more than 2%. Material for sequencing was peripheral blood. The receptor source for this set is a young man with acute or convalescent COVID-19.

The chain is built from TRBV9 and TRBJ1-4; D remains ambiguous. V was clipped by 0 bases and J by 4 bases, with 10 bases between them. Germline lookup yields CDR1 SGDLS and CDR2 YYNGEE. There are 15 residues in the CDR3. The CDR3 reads CASSVAVTVNEKLFF. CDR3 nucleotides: TGTGCCAGCAGCGTAGCTGTCACAGTTAATGAAAAACTGTTTTTT. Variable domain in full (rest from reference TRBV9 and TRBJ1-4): DSGVTQTPKHLITATGQRVTLRCSPRSGDLSVYWYQQSLDQGLQFLIQYYNGEERAKGNILERFSAQQFPDLHSELNLSSLELGDSALYFCASSVAVTVNEKLFFGSGTQLSVL.

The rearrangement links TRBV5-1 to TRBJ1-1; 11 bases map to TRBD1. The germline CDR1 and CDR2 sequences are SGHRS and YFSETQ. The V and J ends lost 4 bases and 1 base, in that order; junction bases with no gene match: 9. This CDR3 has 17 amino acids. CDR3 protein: CASSPLTGTGGNTEAFF. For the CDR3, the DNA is TGCGCCAGCAGCCCCTTGACCGGGACAGGGGGGAACACTGAAGCTTTCTTT.

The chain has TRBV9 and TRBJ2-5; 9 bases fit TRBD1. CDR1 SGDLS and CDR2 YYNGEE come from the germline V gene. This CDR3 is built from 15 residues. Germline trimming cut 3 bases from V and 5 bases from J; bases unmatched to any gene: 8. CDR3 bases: TGTGCCAGCAGCGGGGGGACAGGGTTCGACGAGACCCAGTACTTC. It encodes CASSGGTGFDETQYF.

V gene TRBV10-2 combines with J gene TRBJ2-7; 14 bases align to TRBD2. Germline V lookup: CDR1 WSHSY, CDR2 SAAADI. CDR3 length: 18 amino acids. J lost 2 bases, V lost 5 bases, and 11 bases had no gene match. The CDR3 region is CASSSGLAGVRPTYEQYF. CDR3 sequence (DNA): TGCGCCAGCAGTTCGGGACTAGCGGGAGTCCGTCCCACCTACGAGCAGTACTTC.

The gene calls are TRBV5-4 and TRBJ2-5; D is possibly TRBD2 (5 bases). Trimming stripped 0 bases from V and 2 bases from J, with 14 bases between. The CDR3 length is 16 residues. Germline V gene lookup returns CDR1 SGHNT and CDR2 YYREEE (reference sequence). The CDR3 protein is CASSLAAGGGQETQYF. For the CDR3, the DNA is TGTGCCAGCAGCTTGGCCGCTGGAGGTGGACAAGAGACCCAGTACTTC.

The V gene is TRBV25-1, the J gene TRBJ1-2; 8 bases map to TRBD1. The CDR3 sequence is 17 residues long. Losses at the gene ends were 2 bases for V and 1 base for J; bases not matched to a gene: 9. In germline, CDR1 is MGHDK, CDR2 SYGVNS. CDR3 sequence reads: CASSETFPGGYNYGYTF. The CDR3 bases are TGTGCCAGCAGTGAAACATTTCCAGGGGGCTATAACTATGGCTACACCTTC.

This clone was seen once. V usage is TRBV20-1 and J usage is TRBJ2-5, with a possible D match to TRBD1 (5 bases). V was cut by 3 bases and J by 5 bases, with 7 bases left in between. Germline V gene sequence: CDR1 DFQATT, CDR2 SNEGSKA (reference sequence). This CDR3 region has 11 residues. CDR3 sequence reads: CSARKGETQYF. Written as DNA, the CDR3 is TGCAGTGCTAGGAAGGGGGAGACCCAGTACTTC.

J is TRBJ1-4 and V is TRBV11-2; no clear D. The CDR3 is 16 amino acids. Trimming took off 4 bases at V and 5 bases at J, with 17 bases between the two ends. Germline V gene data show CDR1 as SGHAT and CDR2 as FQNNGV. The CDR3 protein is CASSSLAGKLNEKLFF. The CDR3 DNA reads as TGTGCCAGCAGCTCCCTGGCAGGAAAGCTCAATGAAAAACTGTTTTTT.

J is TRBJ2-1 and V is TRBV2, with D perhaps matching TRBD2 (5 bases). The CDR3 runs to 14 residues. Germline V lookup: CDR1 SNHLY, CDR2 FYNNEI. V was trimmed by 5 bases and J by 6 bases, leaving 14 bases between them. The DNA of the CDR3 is TGTGCCAGCAGTCCCCTCGGGGTGATCAATGAGCAGTTCTTC. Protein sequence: CASSPLGVINEQFF.

The CDR3 loop reads CASSPLVESTDTQYF. Here the CDR3 DNA reads TGTGCCAGCTCACCGCTAGTAGAAAGCACAGATACGCAGTATTTT. The V gene is TRBV18, the J gene TRBJ2-3, with D unresolved. V was trimmed by 3 bases and J by 0 bases, leaving 10 bases between them. The germline CDR1 and CDR2 sequences are KGHSH and LQKENI. There are 15 residues in the CDR3. Filled out from reference TRBV18 and TRBJ2-3, the complete variable domain reads NAGVMQNPRHLVRRRGQEARLRCSPMKGHSHVYWYRQLPEEGLKFMVYLQKENIIDESGMPKERFSAEFPKEGPSILRIQQVVRGDSAAYFCASSPLVESTDTQYFGPGTRLTVL.

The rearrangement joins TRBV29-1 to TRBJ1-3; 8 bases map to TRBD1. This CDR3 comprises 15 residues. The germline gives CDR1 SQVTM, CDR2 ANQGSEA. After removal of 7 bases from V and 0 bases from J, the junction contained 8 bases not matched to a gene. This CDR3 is CSAQDRAHSGNTIYF. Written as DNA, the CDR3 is TGCAGCGCCCAGGACAGGGCACACTCTGGAAACACCATATATTTT.

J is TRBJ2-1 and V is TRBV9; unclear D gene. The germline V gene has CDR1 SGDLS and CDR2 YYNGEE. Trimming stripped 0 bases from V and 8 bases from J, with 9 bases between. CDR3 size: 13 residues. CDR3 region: CASSVGIGYEQFF. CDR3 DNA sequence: TGTGCCAGCAGCGTAGGAATCGGGTATGAGCAGTTCTTC.

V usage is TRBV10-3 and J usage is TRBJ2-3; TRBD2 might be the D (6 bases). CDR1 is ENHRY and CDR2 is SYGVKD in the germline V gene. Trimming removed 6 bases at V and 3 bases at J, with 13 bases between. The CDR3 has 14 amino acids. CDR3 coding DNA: TGTGCCATCAGGGAGGGCGCGGGGACAGATACGCAGTATTTT. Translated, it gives CAIREGAGTDTQYF.

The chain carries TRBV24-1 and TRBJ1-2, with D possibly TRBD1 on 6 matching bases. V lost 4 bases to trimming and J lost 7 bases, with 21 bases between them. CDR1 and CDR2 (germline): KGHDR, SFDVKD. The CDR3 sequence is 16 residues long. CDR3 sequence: CATSDSRTGNMGGYTF. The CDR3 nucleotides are TGTGCCACCAGTGACTCCCGCACAGGGAACATGGGTGGCTACACCTTC.

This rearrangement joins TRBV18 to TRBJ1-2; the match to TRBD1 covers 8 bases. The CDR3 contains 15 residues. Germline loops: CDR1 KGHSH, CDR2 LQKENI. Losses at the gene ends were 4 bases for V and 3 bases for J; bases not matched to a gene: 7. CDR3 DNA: TGTGCCAGCTCACTACGAACAGGGGGGCACTATGGCTACACCTTC. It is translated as CASSLRTGGHYGYTF. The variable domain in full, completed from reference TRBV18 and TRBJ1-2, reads NAGVMQNPRHLVRRRGQEARLRCSPMKGHSHVYWYRQLPEEGLKFMVYLQKENIIDESGMPKERFSAEFPKEGPSILRIQQVVRGDSAAYFCASSLRTGGHYGYTFGSGTRLTVV.